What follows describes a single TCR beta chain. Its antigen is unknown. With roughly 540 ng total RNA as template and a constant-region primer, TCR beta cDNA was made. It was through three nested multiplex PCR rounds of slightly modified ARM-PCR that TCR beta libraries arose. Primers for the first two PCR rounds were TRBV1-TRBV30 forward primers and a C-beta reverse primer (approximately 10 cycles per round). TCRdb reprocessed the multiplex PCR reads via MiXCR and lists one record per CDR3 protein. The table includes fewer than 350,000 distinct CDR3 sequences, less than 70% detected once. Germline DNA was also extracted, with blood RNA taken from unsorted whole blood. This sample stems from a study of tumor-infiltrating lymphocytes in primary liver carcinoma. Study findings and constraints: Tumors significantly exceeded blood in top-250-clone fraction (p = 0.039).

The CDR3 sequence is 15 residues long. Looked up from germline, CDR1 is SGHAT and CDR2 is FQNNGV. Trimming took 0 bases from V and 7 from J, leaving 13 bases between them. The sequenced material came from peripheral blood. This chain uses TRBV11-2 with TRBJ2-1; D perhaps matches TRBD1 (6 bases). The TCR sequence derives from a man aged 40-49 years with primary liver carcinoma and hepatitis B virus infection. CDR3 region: CASSLDRGDMNEQFF. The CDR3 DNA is TGTGCCAGCAGCTTAGATAGAGGGGACATGAATGAGCAGTTCTTC.